These 30 T cell receptor beta chains originate from one sample sequenced in a study of identical twins. TCRdb reanalysed the 5' RACE reads using MiXCR and keeps one entry per CDR3 protein. Of approximately 890,000 distinct CDR3 sequences in the sample, around 12% were seen once. The sample was also linked to a second study, of yellow fever vaccine responses in identical twins.

Sequencing used PBMCs. The receptors originated from a woman under 30 in good health.

This clonotype turned up a few times. This chain links TRBV7-2 with TRBJ1-1; 7 bases agree with TRBD1. The CDR3 extends over 15 amino acids. Looked up from germline, CDR1 is SGHTA and CDR2 is FQGNSA. The V segment lost 2 bases and the J segment 3 bases; nucleotides outside the gene matches: 6. The CDR3 sequence: CASSLKGAMYTEAFF. CDR3 sequence (DNA): TGTGCCAGCAGCTTAAAGGGGGCGATGTACACTGAAGCTTTCTTT.

The chain couples TRBV29-1 to TRBJ1-2; the match to TRBD1 covers 7 bases. Germline values: CDR1 SQVTM, CDR2 ANQGSEA. Trimming at V came to 6 bases and at J to 3 bases, leaving 7 bases not matched to a gene. The CDR3 length is 13 residues. The CDR3 spells CSVRQGTDYGYTF. In DNA form, the CDR3 reads TGCAGCGTAAGACAGGGAACAGACTATGGCTACACCTTC.

J is TRBJ1-2 and V is TRBV12-3 or TRBV12-4, with 8 nucleotides matching TRBD1. V shed 6 bases and J 7 bases; nucleotides not matched to a gene: 7. This CDR3 is 13 amino acids long. The CDR3 region has the DNA TGTGCCAGCAGCTTCACAGGGGGGTCTGGCTACACCTTC. Protein sequence: CASSFTGGSGYTF.

At least ten counts were recorded for this clonotype. The J gene is TRBJ1-1, the V gene TRBV6-1; D call uncertain. CDR1 and CDR2 (germline): MNHNS, SASEGT. Trimming cost V 6 bases and J 4 bases, with 12 bases left between them. This CDR3 comprises 13 residues. The CDR3 DNA is TGTGCCAGCAGCGCCCGGGGTAGCACTGAAGCTTTCTTT. As protein: CASSARGSTEAFF.

At least ten counts were recorded for this clonotype. This chain joins TRBV4-1 and TRBJ2-1, with D maybe TRBD1 (6 bases). Germline V lookup: CDR1 MGHRA, CDR2 YSYEKL. V lost 4 bases to trimming and J lost 1 base, with 11 bases between them. This CDR3 spans 15 amino acids. For the CDR3, the DNA is TGCGCCAGCAGCCTACGGACAGTGTCCTACAATGAGCAGTTCTTC. Amino acids: CASSLRTVSYNEQFF.

This clonotype was observed at least ten times. This chain links TRBV5-1 with TRBJ2-2, with D hard to call. Germline CDR1 SGHRS, CDR2 YFSETQ. The CDR3 loop spans 15 amino acids. Trimming pared 4 bases from V and 0 bases from J, leaving 10 bases between. The CDR3 nucleotides are TGCGCCAGCAGCACCTCGGGTCCGAACACCGGGGAGCTGTTTTTT. Translating it yields CASSTSGPNTGELFF.

A few counts support this clonotype. V usage is TRBV4-2 and J usage is TRBJ2-2; 10 nucleotides line up with TRBD2. The CDR3 runs to 17 residues. The V and J ends lost 5 bases and 8 bases, in that order; junction bases with no gene match: 14. Germline values: CDR1 LGHNA, CDR2 YNFKEQ. The CDR3 nucleotides read TGTGCCAGCAGCTTTGGACTAGCGGCGAACCCTGGGGGGGAGCTGTTTTTT. Its protein is CASSFGLAANPGGELFF.

This clonotype was picked up a small number of times. This chain connects TRBV29-1 to TRBJ2-1, with no clear D. CDR3 length: 12 residues. Trimming left V 5 bases short and J 6 bases short, with 11 bases between. Germline assignment: CDR1 SQVTM and CDR2 ANQGSEA. The CDR3 DNA reads as TGCAGCGTTTTCCAGAAAGCCAATGAGCAGTTCTTC. This codes for CSVFQKANEQFF.

The V call is TRBV24-1, the J call TRBJ2-1; D is unresolved. CDR3 length: 14 amino acids. V dropped 2 bases and J dropped 0 bases, with 4 bases sitting between them. Germline V gives CDR1 KGHDR, CDR2 SFDVKD. The CDR3 nucleotides are TGTGCCACCAGTGATTACGACTCCTACAATGAGCAGTTCTTC. As protein: CATSDYDSYNEQFF.

This sequence joins TRBV15 and TRBJ2-2; D perhaps matches TRBD1 (6 bases). From germline, CDR1 is LNHNV and CDR2 YYDKDF (reference sequence). CDR3 size: 15 residues. V was trimmed by 1 base and J by 3 bases, leaving 9 bases between them. This CDR3 is CATSRVAGDTGELFF. In nucleotides, the CDR3 is TGTGCCACCAGCAGAGTGGCAGGGGACACCGGGGAGCTGTTTTTT. Variable domain in full (rest from reference TRBV15 and TRBJ2-2): DAMVIQNPRYQVTQFGKPVTLSCSQTLNHNVMYWYQQKSSQAPKLLFHYYDKDFNNEADTPDNFQSRRPNTSFCFLDIRSPGLGDTAMYLCATSRVAGDTGELFFGEGSRLTVL.

There are many counts of this clonotype. The chain joins TRBV29-1 to TRBJ2-4; D uncertain. The CDR3 is 13 amino acids. Germline CDR1 is SQVTM and CDR2 is ANQGSEA. Trimming cost V 5 bases and J 3 bases, with 11 bases left between them. CDR3 nucleotide sequence: TGCAGCGTTTCCCTCGGCGGCAAAAACATTCAGTACTTC. This encodes CSVSLGGKNIQYF.

This clonotype was observed a handful of times. The rearrangement joins TRBV9 to TRBJ1-4; D call uncertain. The germline CDR1 and CDR2 sequences are SGDLS and YYNGEE. This CDR3 comprises 15 residues. Trimming took off 0 bases at V and 0 bases at J, with 6 bases between the two ends. In nucleotides, the CDR3 is TGTGCCAGCAGCGTAGAGCCCTCAACTAATGAAAAACTGTTTTTT. It yields the protein CASSVEPSTNEKLFF. Together with reference TRBV9 and TRBJ1-4, the CDR3 gives the full variable domain: DSGVTQTPKHLITATGQRVTLRCSPRSGDLSVYWYQQSLDQGLQFLIQYYNGEERAKGNILERFSAQQFPDLHSELNLSSLELGDSALYFCASSVEPSTNEKLFFGSGTQLSVL.

This clonotype was detected a few times. The chain combines TRBV14 with TRBJ2-2; 14 bases align to TRBD2. Germline CDR1 is SGHDN and CDR2 is FVKESK. V trimming: 6 bases; J trimming: 1 base; junction bases outside the gene matches: 13. The CDR3 has 20 amino acids. The CDR3 here is CASSPVQGLAGVLNTGELFF. In DNA form, the CDR3 reads TGTGCCAGCAGTCCAGTCCAGGGACTAGCGGGGGTTCTGAACACCGGGGAGCTGTTTTTT.

This clonotype came up a few times. V and J are TRBV11-2 and TRBJ2-7; D may match TRBD1 or TRBD2 (5 bases each). V gave up 5 bases and J gave up 3 bases, with 17 bases separating them. The CDR3 runs 15 residues. CDR1 is SGHAT, CDR2 FQNNGV, per germline. CDR3 amino acids: CASSLTLGPSYEQYF. The CDR3 DNA reads as TGTGCCAGCAGCCTCACCCTGGGACCGAGCTACGAGCAGTACTTC.

This clonotype showed up just a few times. V and J are TRBV3-1 and TRBJ2-7; D gene unclear. This CDR3 comprises 14 residues. V shed 4 bases and J shed 0 bases, with 10 bases lying between them. Germline V gives CDR1 LGHDT, CDR2 YNNKEL (reference sequence). The DNA of the CDR3 is TGTGCCAGCAGCCCCACAACGAGCTCCTACGAGCAGTACGTC. Encoded protein: CASSPTTSSYEQYV.

This clonotype was detected many times. The CDR3 DNA sequence: TGCGCCAGCAGCTTGGCGACAGGACAGGACCTCTTAACCTACGAGCAGTACTTC. It is translated as CASSLATGQDLLTYEQYF. This chain joins TRBV5-1 and TRBJ2-7; 7 nucleotides match TRBD1. Looked up from germline, CDR1 is SGHRS and CDR2 is YFSETQ. After removal of 0 bases from V and 2 bases from J, the junction contained 14 bases not matched to a gene. The length of the CDR3 is 18 residues.

This clonotype showed up just a few times. The chain uses TRBV20-1 and TRBJ1-5; tentatively, D is TRBD1 (5 bases). Germline CDR1 DFQATT, CDR2 SNEGSKA (reference sequence). The CDR3 covers 15 residues. Deletions cut 3 bases from V and 2 bases from J, with 14 bases between. CDR3 DNA: TGCAGTGCTAGCATCGGGCAGGGAGGCAATCAGCCCCAGCATTTT. It yields the protein CSASIGQGGNQPQHF.

This clonotype was seen ten or more times. This chain links TRBV6-1 with TRBJ1-1, with unresolved D. The CDR3 contains 13 residues. V was cut by 8 bases and J by 1 base, with 11 bases left in between. Per the germline V gene, CDR1 is MNHNS and CDR2 is SASEGT. The CDR3 DNA reads as TGTGCCAGCCTCGGACGGTCGAACACTGAAGCTTTCTTT. This sequence encodes CASLGRSNTEAFF.

This clonotype showed up just a few times. V usage is TRBV12-5 and J usage is TRBJ2-1; 7 bases are a match to TRBD1. J gave up 0 bases and V 6 bases, and 11 bases lay outside the gene matches. The CDR3 is 17 residues long. The V gene's germline CDR1 is LGHNT and CDR2 FRNRAP. The CDR3 region is CASGPDRALSSYNEQFF. The CDR3 coding sequence is TGTGCTAGTGGCCCCGACAGGGCTCTCAGCTCCTACAATGAGCAGTTCTTC.

A few counts support this clonotype. The rearrangement uses TRBV7-3 and TRBJ2-1; 9 bases fit TRBD2. Germline CDR1 and CDR2: SGHTA and FQGTGA. The CDR3 is 16 residues long. After removal of 0 bases from V and 9 bases from J, the junction contained 9 bases not matched to a gene. The CDR3 region is CASSLTPSGRFSEQFF. The CDR3 DNA follows: TGTGCCAGCAGCTTAACCCCCAGCGGGAGGTTTAGTGAGCAGTTCTTC. Combining the CDR3 with reference TRBV7-3 and TRBJ2-1 gives the whole variable domain GAGVSQTPSNKVTEKGKYVELRCDPISGHTALYWYRQSLGQGPEFLIYFQGTGAADDSGLPNDRFFAVRPEGSVSTLKIQRTERGDSAVYLCASSLTPSGRFSEQFFGPGTRLTVL.

This rearrangement joins TRBV6-1 to TRBJ2-5; 7 bases fit TRBD1. Germline loops: CDR1 MNHNS, CDR2 SASEGT. V trimming: 7 bases; J trimming: 0 bases; junction bases outside the gene matches: 5. The CDR3 is made up of 14 amino acids. Here the CDR3 reads CASKTGYNQETQYF. In DNA form, the CDR3 reads TGTGCCAGCAAGACAGGGTATAACCAAGAGACCCAGTACTTC.

This clonotype came up a few times. The CDR3: CASSRRTENNEQFF. Written as DNA, the CDR3 is TGTGCCAGTAGTAGACGGACTGAGAACAATGAGCAGTTCTTC. This chain joins TRBV19 and TRBJ2-1; D is possibly TRBD2 (5 bases). The germline V gene encodes CDR1 LNHDA and CDR2 SQIVND (reference sequence). Between the trimmed V and J ends, which lost 4 bases and 5 bases, there was a span of 12 bases. This CDR3 region has 14 residues.

The chain joins TRBV6-1 to TRBJ1-5; D is possibly TRBD1 (6 bases). The CDR3 is made up of 15 amino acids. Germline V gene lookup returns CDR1 MNHNS and CDR2 SASEGT. Trimming pared 5 bases from V and 0 bases from J, leaving 11 bases between. As DNA, the CDR3 is TGTGCCAGCAGTCCCCAACAGGGTAGCAATCAGCCCCAGCATTTT. Residues: CASSPQQGSNQPQHF.

The genes are TRBV29-1 and TRBJ2-5, with TRBD2 identical over 14 bases. CDR1 is SQVTM, CDR2 ANQGSEA, per germline. The CDR3 has 18 amino acids. The CDR3 region is CGATTRRTSGRNQETQYF. In nucleotides, the CDR3 is TGCGGCGCGACCACAAGACGGACTAGCGGGAGGAACCAAGAGACCCAGTACTTC.

J is TRBJ2-1 and V is TRBV5-1, with 12 bases identical to TRBD2. V shed 4 bases, J shed 6 bases, and the junction held 8 bases outside the gene matches. CDR3 length: 16 amino acids. Germline-derived CDR1 and CDR2 are SGHRS and YFSETQ. The CDR3 sequence is CASSPSWTSGVNEQFF. CDR3 sequence (DNA): TGCGCCAGCAGCCCATCGTGGACTAGCGGGGTCAATGAGCAGTTCTTC.

The table lists this clonotype with a few counts. The chain combines TRBV12-3 or TRBV12-4 with TRBJ2-1, with a weak D call TRBD2 (5 bases). This CDR3 spans 15 amino acids. The germline V and J ends were trimmed by 7 bases and 8 bases, with 21 bases remaining between them. The CDR3 bases are TGTGCCAGCATCCTCCGGGGTCTTGAGGACGATGAGCAGTTCTTC. Amino acid sequence: CASILRGLEDDEQFF.

The chain recombines TRBV5-1 with TRBJ1-2; D unclear. The CDR3 runs to 14 residues. In germline, CDR1 is SGHRS, CDR2 YFSETQ. Trimming stripped 0 bases from V and 7 bases from J, with 13 bases between. The CDR3 protein is CASSLGQVGPGYTF. The CDR3 DNA follows: TGCGCCAGCAGCTTGGGGCAGGTCGGCCCTGGCTACACCTTC.

This clonotype was counted ten times or more. This rearrangement joins TRBV2 to TRBJ1-4; D unclear. The CDR3 is made up of 13 amino acids. Per the germline V gene, CDR1 is SNHLY and CDR2 is FYNNEI. Trimming shortened V by 7 bases and J by 4 bases, and 10 bases separated the two germline ends. The CDR3 coding sequence is TGTGCCAGCACCCGGGAGATTAATGAAAAACTGTTTTTT. It specifies CASTREINEKLFF. The whole variable domain, remainder taken from reference TRBV2 and TRBJ1-4, is EPEVTQTPSHQVTQMGQEVILRCVPISNHLYFYWYRQILGQKVEFLVSFYNNEISEKSEIFDDQFSVERPDGSNFTLKIRSTKLEDSAMYFCASTREINEKLFFGSGTQLSVL.

This clonotype turned up a few times. The chain employs TRBV4-1 and TRBJ2-2, with D uncertain. V lost 4 bases and J lost 4, with 7 bases in between. The CDR3 has 13 residues. CDR1 is MGHRA and CDR2 is YSYEKL in the germline V gene. CDR3 amino acids: CASSLPSTGELFF. The CDR3 bases are TGCGCCAGCAGCCTCCCATCCACCGGGGAGCTGTTTTTT.

A few counts support this clonotype. In nucleotides, the CDR3 is TGTGCCAGCAGGGGAACAGGGCCTGGAAACACAGATACGCAGTATTTT. It codes for CASRGTGPGNTDTQYF. This sequence joins TRBV2 and TRBJ2-3; a weak D match, TRBD1 (6 bases). With 6 bases removed from V and 2 bases from J, the gap between germline ends came to 18 bases. The CDR3 runs 16 residues. CDR1 and CDR2 from the germline V gene are SNHLY and FYNNEI. The whole variable domain, filled in from reference TRBV2 and TRBJ2-3, reads EPEVTQTPSHQVTQMGQEVILRCVPISNHLYFYWYRQILGQKVEFLVSFYNNEISEKSEIFDDQFSVERPDGSNFTLKIRSTKLEDSAMYFCASRGTGPGNTDTQYFGPGTRLTVL.